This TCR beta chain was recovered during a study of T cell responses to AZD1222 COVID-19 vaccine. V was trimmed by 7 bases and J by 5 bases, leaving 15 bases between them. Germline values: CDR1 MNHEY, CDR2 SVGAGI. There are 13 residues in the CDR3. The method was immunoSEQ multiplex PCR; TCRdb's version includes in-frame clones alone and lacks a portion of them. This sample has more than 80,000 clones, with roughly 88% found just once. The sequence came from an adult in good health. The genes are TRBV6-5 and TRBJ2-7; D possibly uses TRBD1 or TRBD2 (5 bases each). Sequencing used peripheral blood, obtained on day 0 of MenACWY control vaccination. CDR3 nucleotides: TGTGCCAGCACTCCCCCCGGGACCCACGAGCAGTACTTC. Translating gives CASTPPGTHEQYF.